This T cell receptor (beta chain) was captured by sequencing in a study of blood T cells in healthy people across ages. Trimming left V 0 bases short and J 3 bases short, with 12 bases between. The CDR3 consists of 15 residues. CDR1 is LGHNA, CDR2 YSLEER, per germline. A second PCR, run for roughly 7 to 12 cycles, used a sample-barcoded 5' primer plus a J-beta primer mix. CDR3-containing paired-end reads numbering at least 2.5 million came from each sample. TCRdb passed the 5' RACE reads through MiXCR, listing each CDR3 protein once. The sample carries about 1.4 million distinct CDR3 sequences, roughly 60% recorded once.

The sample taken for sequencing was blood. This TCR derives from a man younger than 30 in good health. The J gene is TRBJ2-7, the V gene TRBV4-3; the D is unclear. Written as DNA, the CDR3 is TGCGCCAGCAGCCAAGAGTATGCGCCCTACTACGAGCAGTACTTC. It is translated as CASSQEYAPYYEQYF.